Listed here are 4 T cell receptor beta chains from one sample, sequenced in a study of T cell responses to AZD1222 COVID-19 vaccine. This table comes from immunoSEQ multiplex PCR, and its TCRdb copy is limited to in-frame clones, with some not included. The table has some 140,000 clones, 80% to 95% seen once. The sample in question was peripheral blood, obtained on day 0 of AZD1222 vaccination. The receptors were gathered from an adult in good health.

A single count supports this clone. This chain joins TRBV30 and TRBJ2-5, with D possibly matching TRBD2 (5 bases). The CDR3 totals 12 residues. Germline values: CDR1 GTSNPN, CDR2 SVGIG (reference sequence). The germline V and J ends were trimmed by 0 bases and 5 bases, with 7 bases remaining between them. CDR3 DNA sequence: TGTGCCTGGAGTGTACGAGGGGAGACCCAGTACTTC. Encoded protein: CAWSVRGETQYF. Drawing the rest from reference TRBV30 and TRBJ2-5, the complete variable domain is SQTIHQWPATLVQPVGSPLSLECTVEGTSNPNLYWYRQAAGRGLQLLFYSVGIGQISSEVPQNLSASRPQDRQFILSSKKLLLSDSGFYLCAWSVRGETQYFGPGTRLLVL.

The chain employs TRBV5-1 and TRBJ2-1; 10 bases are shared with TRBD2. The CDR3 is 15 amino acids. The germline CDR1 and CDR2 sequences are SGHRS and YFSETQ. The junction had 8 bases not matched to a gene; V was cut back by 3 bases and J by 8 bases. The CDR3 is CASSSTSGTHYEQFF. The DNA of the CDR3 is TGCGCCAGCAGCTCAACTAGCGGGACCCATTATGAGCAGTTCTTC.

The CDR3 region has the DNA TGTGCCAGCAGTGGACAGGGCGGTTATGGCTACACCTTC. Translated: CASSGQGGYGYTF. The J gene is TRBJ1-2, the V gene TRBV6-4; TRBD1 matches 7 bases. J lost 5 bases, V lost 4 bases, and 4 bases had no gene match. CDR1 is MRHNA, CDR2 SNTAGT, per germline. The CDR3 runs 13 residues.

The chain combines TRBV6-5 with TRBJ1-5, with D possibly matching TRBD1 (6 bases). V was pared by 7 bases and J by 10 bases, with 14 bases between. CDR1 MNHEY and CDR2 SVGAGI come from the germline V gene. There are 12 residues in the CDR3. The CDR3 here is CASTIRGLPQHF. In DNA, the CDR3 is TGTGCCAGCACCATCAGGGGCCTTCCCCAGCATTTT.